This TCR beta chain comes out of a study of post-analysis software for immune sequencing data. The overall study: The courses of disease that were included comprised relapsing-remitting, secondary progressive and progressive-relapsing multiple sclerosis. Points from the study as a whole: Five or six TRBV segments, TRBV5-6, TRBV5-1 and TRBV20-1 among them, were found more frequent in patients than controls. Controls significantly exceeded multiple sclerosis patients in normalized Chao1 diversity.

About this clonotype itself: Its specificity is not known.

CDR3 length: 14 amino acids. The germline gives CDR1 SGHTA, CDR2 FQGTGA. Trimming shortened V by 2 bases and J by 1 base, and 8 bases separated the two germline ends. The authors incorporated unique molecular identifiers into the TCR beta cDNA libraries. TCRdb itself ran the PCR reads through MiXCR, one entry per CDR3 protein. This table holds under 900,000 distinct CDR3 sequences, roughly 58% found once. This TCR derives from a girl aged 5-17 years with multiple sclerosis. The sample consisted of blood. This sequence joins TRBV7-3 and TRBJ1-1, with unresolved D. The CDR3 loop is CASSLGRWNTEAFF. In DNA form, the CDR3 reads TGTGCCAGCAGCTTAGGCCGTTGGAACACTGAAGCTTTCTTT.